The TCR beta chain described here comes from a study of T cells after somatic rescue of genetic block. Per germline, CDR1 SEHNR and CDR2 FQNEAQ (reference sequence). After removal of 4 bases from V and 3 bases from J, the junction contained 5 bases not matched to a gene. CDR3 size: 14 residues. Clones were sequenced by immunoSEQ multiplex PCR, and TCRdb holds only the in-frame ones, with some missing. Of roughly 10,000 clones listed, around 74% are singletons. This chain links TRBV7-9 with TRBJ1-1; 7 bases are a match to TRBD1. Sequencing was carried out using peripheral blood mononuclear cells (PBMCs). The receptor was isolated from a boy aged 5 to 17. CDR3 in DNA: TGTGCCAGCAGCTCCGTTACAGGGGACACTGAAGCTTTCTTT. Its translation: CASSSVTGDTEAFF. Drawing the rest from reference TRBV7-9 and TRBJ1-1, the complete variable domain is DTGVSQNPRHKITKRGQNVTFRCDPISEHNRLYWYRQTLGQGPEFLTYFQNEAQLEKSRLLSDRFSAERPKGSFSTLEIQRTEQGDSAMYLCASSSVTGDTEAFFGQGTRLTVV.